A selection of T cell receptor beta chains follows, all from one sample in a study of blood T cell repertoires in COVID-19. Method: immunoSEQ multiplex PCR; TCRdb's copy keeps in-frame clones and lacks some. The data hold over 100,000 clones, with around 88% observed a single time. The specimen sequenced was peripheral blood. The receptors here all came from a human donor with acute or convalescent COVID-19. The donor label of this sample is uncertain. The CDR3 runs from the conserved cysteine through the conserved F or W. D genes are given only for firm matches. A row's size may be missing; if present it is once, few, many or a size class.

15	TRBJ2-3	NA	TRBV28	few	CASSSTTLRADTQYF	TGTGCCAGCAGTTCGACGACTCTCCGGGCAGATACGCAGTATTTT
15	TRBJ2-5	TRBD1	TRBV20-1	NA	CSASLPHRGHETQYF	TGCAGTGCTAGTTTGCCCCACAGGGGGCACGAGACCCAGTACTTC
14	TRBJ2-7	NA	TRBV20-1	once	CSASQQGGRYEQYF	TGCAGTGCTAGTCAGCAGGGGGGTAGGTACGAGCAGTACTTC
17	TRBJ1-6	TRBD1	TRBV7-8	NA	CASRRTSATGGDSPLHF	TGTGCCAGCAGGCGTACCTCCGCGACAGGGGGAGATTCACCCCTCCACTTT
18	TRBJ2-1	NA	TRBV7-3	NA	CASSLTLAGLSPYNEQFF	TGTGCCAGCAGCTTAACGTTGGCGGGATTGAGCCCCTACAATGAGCAGTTCTTC
18	TRBJ2-5	TRBD2	TRBV5-1	NA	CASSLRSSGREYQETQYF	TGCGCCAGCAGCTTGAGGTCTAGCGGGAGAGAGTACCAAGAGACCCAGTACTTC
14	TRBJ1-2	NA	TRBV5-1	once	CASSTGWFTYGYTF	TGCGCCAGCAGCACAGGATGGTTCACCTATGGCTACACCTTC
12	TRBJ1-2	NA	TRBV5-6	NA	CASRAQEHGYTF	TGTGCCAGCAGGGCCCAAGAACATGGCTACACCTTC
12	TRBJ2-7	NA	TRBV2	few	CASSSTGYEQYF	TGTGCCAGCAGCTCGACAGGATACGAGCAGTACTTC
13	TRBJ2-1	TRBD2	TRBV7-9	once	CASSLVGGNEQFF	TGTGCCAGCAGCTTAGTCGGGGGGAATGAGCAGTTCTTC
15	TRBJ1-4	NA	TRBV7-9	NA	CASSRAVVTNEKLFF	TGTGCCAGCAGCCGCGCGGTAGTGACTAATGAAAAACTGTTTTTT
14	TRBJ2-3	TRBD1	TRBV19	NA	CASSTGQGPDTQYF	TGTGCCAGTAGTACCGGACAGGGTCCAGATACGCAGTATTTT
14	TRBJ1-4	NA	TRBV28	NA	CASSSTAANEKLFF	TGTGCCAGCAGTTCCACTGCGGCTAATGAAAAACTGTTTTTT
18	TRBJ2-5	TRBD2	TRBV4-3	NA	CASSQDGGSGGAKETQYF	TGCGCCAGCAGCCAAGATGGGGGGAGCGGGGGGGCGAAAGAGACCCAGTACTTC
12	TRBJ2-3	NA	TRBV4-2	NA	CASSRPGEAQYF	TGTGCCAGCAGCCGCCCGGGGGAGGCGCAGTATTTT
14	TRBJ2-7	NA	TRBV3-1/TRBV3-2	NA	CASSLEGQSYEQYF	TGTGCCAGCAGCCTCGAGGGTCAGTCCTACGAGCAGTACTTC
15	TRBJ1-2	NA	TRBV7-9	NA	CASSLTGSGGYGYTF	TGTGCCAGCAGCTTGACGGGGAGCGGGGGGTATGGCTACACCTTC
15	TRBJ2-7	NA	TRBV11-3	NA	CASSLGHVGGYEQYF	TGTGCCAGCAGCTTAGGGCACGTTGGGGGGTACGAGCAGTACTTC
14	TRBJ2-5	TRBD2	TRBV2	once	CASRRNWGGETQYF	TGTGCCAGCAGAAGGAACTGGGGGGGAGAGACCCAGTACTTC
16	TRBJ1-5	TRBD1	TRBV10-3	NA	CAISERGTARNQPQHF	TGTGCCATCAGTGAGCGAGGGACAGCTCGAAATCAGCCCCAGCATTTT
14	TRBJ1-2	NA	TRBV5-1	NA	CASSPGAQGGGYTF	TGCGCCAGCAGCCCCGGGGCCCAGGGAGGGGGCTACACCTTC
15	TRBJ1-4	TRBD1	TRBV28	NA	CASSLSGTGGEKLFF	TGTGCCAGCAGTTTATCCGGGACAGGGGGTGAAAAACTGTTTTTT
11	TRBJ1-5	NA	TRBV5-8	NA	CASSWRQPQHF	TGTGCCAGCAGCTGGAGGCAGCCCCAGCATTTT
13	TRBJ2-3	NA	TRBV27	few	CASRGQSTDTQYF	TGTGCCAGCCGGGGACAAAGCACAGATACGCAGTATTTT
11	TRBJ2-1	NA	TRBV19	NA	CASTRYNEQFF	TGTGCCAGTACCAGATACAATGAGCAGTTCTTC
17	TRBJ2-7	TRBD2	TRBV13	NA	CASSSGLAGAAGYEQYF	TGTGCCAGCAGCTCGGGACTAGCGGGAGCGGCTGGCTACGAGCAGTACTTC
13	TRBJ2-4	NA	TRBV7-8	NA	CASSLNRDNIQYF	TGTGCCAGCAGCCTTAACAGGGATAACATTCAGTACTTC
16	TRBJ1-1	TRBD1	TRBV4-2	once	CASSHQQGAGGTEAFF	TGTGCCAGCAGCCATCAACAGGGGGCGGGCGGCACTGAAGCTTTCTTT
12	TRBJ2-7	NA	TRBV5-1	NA	CASSRGPYEQYF	TGCGCCAGCAGTCGCGGGCCCTACGAGCAGTACTTC
17	TRBJ1-1	TRBD1	TRBV7-8	NA	CASSLNIWRGPSTEAFF	TGTGCCAGCAGCTTAAATATATGGAGGGGGCCTAGCACTGAAGCTTTCTTT
15	TRBJ2-1	TRBD2	TRBV5-4	NA	CASRTGTSRSHEQFF	TGTGCCAGCAGAACCGGGACTAGCCGTTCCCATGAGCAGTTCTTC
13	TRBJ2-7	NA	TRBV3-1/TRBV3-2	NA	CASSDRGSYEQYF	TGTGCCAGCAGCGACCGGGGCTCCTACGAGCAGTACTTC
13	TRBJ1-2	TRBD1	TRBV7-2	once	CASSAQGARGYTF	TGTGCCAGCAGCGCCCAGGGGGCGAGAGGCTACACCTTC
15	TRBJ1-6	TRBD1	TRBV6-5	NA	CASSRTGTGNSPLHF	TGTGCCAGCAGCCGAACAGGGACAGGGAATTCACCCCTCCACTTT
17	TRBJ2-3	NA	TRBV24-1	once	CATSDSRTDSSTDTQYF	TGTGCCACCAGTGACTCTCGGACAGATTCTAGCACAGATACGCAGTATTTT
12	TRBJ2-1	NA	TRBV7-2	once	CASSLYTGTQFF	TGTGCCAGCAGCTTATATACGGGTACCCAGTTCTTC
13	TRBJ1-4	NA	TRBV5-4	NA	CASSSQNNEKLFF	TGTGCCAGCAGCTCTCAGAATAATGAAAAACTGTTTTTT
17	TRBJ1-4	TRBD1	TRBV27	NA	CASSLVGQGLGNEKLFF	TGTGCCAGCAGTTTAGTGGGACAGGGTTTGGGAAATGAAAAACTGTTTTTT
15	TRBJ2-1	TRBD2	TRBV3-1/TRBV3-2	NA	CASSQGGLAGGAQFF	TGTGCCAGCAGCCAAGGAGGGCTAGCGGGGGGTGCGCAGTTCTTC
16	TRBJ1-4	TRBD1	TRBV5-6	NA	CASSLLEGQGYEKLFF	TGTGCCAGCAGCTTGTTAGAGGGACAGGGATATGAAAAACTGTTTTTT
16	TRBJ2-1	NA	TRBV7-2	NA	CASSWGSVGRFNEQFF	TGTGCCAGCAGCTGGGGGTCGGTCGGGAGATTCAATGAGCAGTTCTTC
14	TRBJ2-7	NA	TRBV11-2	NA	CASSFTGNLGEQYF	TGTGCCAGCAGCTTTACAGGGAACCTAGGCGAGCAGTACTTC
14	TRBJ1-1	NA	TRBV12-1	NA	CASSLQGFGTEAFF	TGTGCCAGCAGCTTACAGGGTTTTGGCACTGAAGCTTTCTTT
13	TRBJ2-2	NA	TRBV5-4	NA	CASSSDITGELFF	TGTGCCAGCAGCTCGGACATAACCGGGGAGCTGTTTTTT
17	TRBJ1-4	TRBD1	TRBV19	NA	CASSPSRGRGANEKLFF	TGTGCCAGTAGTCCCTCCAGGGGGCGCGGTGCTAATGAAAAACTGTTTTTT
17	TRBJ1-2	TRBD1	TRBV18	NA	CASSPPWQGAQLSGYTF	TGTGCCAGCTCACCACCGTGGCAGGGGGCTCAATTAAGTGGCTACACCTTC
13	TRBJ1-1	TRBD1	TRBV7-9	once	CASSQGQVAEAFF	TGTGCCAGCAGCCAGGGACAGGTGGCTGAAGCTTTCTTT
15	TRBJ1-1	NA	TRBV7-9	NA	CASRQGLLRNTEAFF	TGTGCCAGCAGGCAGGGACTCCTACGGAACACTGAAGCTTTCTTT
14	TRBJ1-5	TRBD1	TRBV3-1/TRBV3-2	NA	CASSSQGSNQPQHF	TGTGCCAGCAGCTCACAGGGGAGCAATCAGCCCCAGCATTTT
12	TRBJ2-5	NA	TRBV19	NA	CASSSFRGTQYF	TGTGCCAGTAGTTCTTTTAGGGGGACCCAGTACTTC
13	TRBJ1-2	NA	TRBV5-1	NA	CASSETVDLDYTF	TGCGCCAGCAGCGAGACAGTAGACCTGGACTACACCTTC
15	TRBJ2-5	TRBD2	TRBV9	NA	CASSVGGGRQETQYF	TGTGCCAGCAGCGTAGGGGGAGGGCGACAAGAGACCCAGTACTTC
15	TRBJ1-2	NA	TRBV7-2	NA	CASSLDSQGYYGYTF	TGTGCCAGCAGCTTAGACTCACAGGGTTACTATGGCTACACCTTC
12	TRBJ1-6	NA	TRBV18	NA	CASSQTGSPLHF	TGTGCCAGCTCACAGACGGGTTCACCCCTCCACTTT
15	TRBJ2-7	NA	TRBV5-6	NA	CASSDLATNSYEQYF	TGTGCCAGCAGCGACCTGGCGACAAACTCCTACGAGCAGTACTTC
16	TRBJ2-3	TRBD2	TRBV28	NA	CASSLRGGPGTDTQYF	TGTGCCAGCAGTTTACGGGGAGGGCCGGGCACAGATACGCAGTATTTT
14	TRBJ2-1	NA	TRBV2	NA	CASKGGGAYNEQFF	TGTGCCAGCAAGGGGGGGGGAGCCTACAATGAGCAGTTCTTC